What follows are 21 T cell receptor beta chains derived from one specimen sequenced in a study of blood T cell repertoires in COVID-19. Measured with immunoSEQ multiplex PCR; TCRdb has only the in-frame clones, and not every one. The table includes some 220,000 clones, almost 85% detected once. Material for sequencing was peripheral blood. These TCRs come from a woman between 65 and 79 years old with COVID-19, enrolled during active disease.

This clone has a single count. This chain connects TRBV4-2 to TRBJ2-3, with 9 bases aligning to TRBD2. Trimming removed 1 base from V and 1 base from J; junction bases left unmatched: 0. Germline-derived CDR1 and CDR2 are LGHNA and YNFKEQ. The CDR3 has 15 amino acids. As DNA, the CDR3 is TGTGCCAGCAGCCAAGTAGCGGGGGGCACAGATACGCAGTATTTT. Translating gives CASSQVAGGTDTQYF.

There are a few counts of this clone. The CDR3 reads CASSPSSGRRGEQYF. The CDR3 DNA sequence: TGTGCCAGCAGCCCCTCTAGCGGGAGGAGGGGGGAGCAGTACTTC. The chain uses TRBV3-1 (or the pseudogene TRBV3-2) and TRBJ2-7, with 11 bases lining up with TRBD2. This CDR3 region has 15 residues. Unmatched junction bases numbered 9, after V lost 4 bases and J lost 7 bases. Germline assignment: CDR1 LGHDT and CDR2 YNNKEL (reference sequence).

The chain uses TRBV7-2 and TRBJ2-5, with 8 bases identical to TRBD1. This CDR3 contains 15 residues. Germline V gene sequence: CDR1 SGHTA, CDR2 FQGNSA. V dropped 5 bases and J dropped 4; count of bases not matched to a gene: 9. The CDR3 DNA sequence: TGTGCCAGCAGCAAAGGGACAGGAGGGAGAGAGACCCAGTACTTC. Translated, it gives CASSKGTGGRETQYF. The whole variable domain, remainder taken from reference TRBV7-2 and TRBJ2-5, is GAGVSQSPSNKVTEKGKDVELRCDPISGHTALYWYRQSLGQGLEFLIYFQGNSAPDKSGLPSDRFSAERTGGSVSTLTIQRTQQEDSAVYLCASSKGTGGRETQYFGPGTRLLVL.

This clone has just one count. The CDR3 sequence: CASSSSGDTDTQYF. CDR3 nucleotide sequence: TGTGCCAGCAGCTCGAGCGGGGACACAGATACGCAGTATTTT. The rearrangement uses TRBV7-2 and TRBJ2-3, with TRBD2 matching 7 bases. The CDR3 has 14 amino acids. V lost 4 bases to trimming and J lost 2 bases; unmatched junction nucleotides: 3. Germline loops: CDR1 SGHTA, CDR2 FQGNSA.

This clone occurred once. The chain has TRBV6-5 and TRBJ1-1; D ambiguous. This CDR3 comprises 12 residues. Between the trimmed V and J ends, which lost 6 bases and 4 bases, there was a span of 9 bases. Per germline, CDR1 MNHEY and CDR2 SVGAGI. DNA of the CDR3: TGTGCCAGCAGCGCGGGCGGCACTGAAGCTTTCTTT. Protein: CASSAGGTEAFF.

The CDR3 DNA reads as TGTGCCAGCAGCCCGACGACAGTATCAGTTGAAAAACTGTTTTTT. It is translated as CASSPTTVSVEKLFF. This sequence joins TRBV11-3 and TRBJ1-4, with a weak D call TRBD1 (5 bases). Germline V gene data show CDR1 as SGHNT and CDR2 as YENEEA. Between the trimmed V and J ends, which lost 5 bases and 7 bases, there was a span of 17 bases. The CDR3 is 15 residues long. Combining the CDR3 with reference TRBV11-3 and TRBJ1-4 gives the whole variable domain EAGVVQSPRYKIIEKKQPVAFWCNPISGHNTLYWYLQNLGQGPELLIRYENEEAVDDSQLPKDRFSAERLKGVDSTLKIQPAELGDSAVYLCASSPTTVSVEKLFFGSGTQLSVL.

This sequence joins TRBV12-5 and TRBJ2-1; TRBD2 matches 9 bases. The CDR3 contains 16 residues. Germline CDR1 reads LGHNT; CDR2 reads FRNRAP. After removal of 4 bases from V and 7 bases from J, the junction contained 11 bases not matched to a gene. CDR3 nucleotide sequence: TGTGCTAGTGGTTCCCCAGCGGGAGGTCTGAGGAATGAGCAGTTCTTC. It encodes CASGSPAGGLRNEQFF. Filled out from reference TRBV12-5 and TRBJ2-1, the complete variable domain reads DARVTQTPRHKVTEMGQEVTMRCQPILGHNTVFWYRQTMMQGLELLAYFRNRAPLDDSGMPKDRFSAEMPDATLATLKIQPSEPRDSAVYFCASGSPAGGLRNEQFFGPGTRLTVL.

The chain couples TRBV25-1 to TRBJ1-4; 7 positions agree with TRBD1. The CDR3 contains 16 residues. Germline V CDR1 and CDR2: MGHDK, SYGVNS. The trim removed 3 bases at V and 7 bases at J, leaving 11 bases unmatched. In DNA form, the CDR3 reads TGTGCCAGCAGTGACTATTTTGACAGGGATTTTGAAAAACTGTTTTTT. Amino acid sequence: CASSDYFDRDFEKLFF.

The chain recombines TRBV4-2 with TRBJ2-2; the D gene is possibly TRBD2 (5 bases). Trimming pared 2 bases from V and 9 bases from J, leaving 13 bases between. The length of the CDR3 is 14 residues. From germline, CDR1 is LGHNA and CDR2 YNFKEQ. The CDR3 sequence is CASSQWTAEWELFF. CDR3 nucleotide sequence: TGTGCCAGCAGCCAATGGACTGCAGAGTGGGAGCTGTTTTTT.

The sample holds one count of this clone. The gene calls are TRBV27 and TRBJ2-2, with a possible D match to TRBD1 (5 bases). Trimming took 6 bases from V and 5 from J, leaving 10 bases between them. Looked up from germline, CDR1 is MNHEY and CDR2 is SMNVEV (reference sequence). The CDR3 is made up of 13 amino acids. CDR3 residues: CASSPRVTGELFF. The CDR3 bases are TGTGCCAGCAGCCCCAGGGTGACCGGGGAGCTGTTTTTT.

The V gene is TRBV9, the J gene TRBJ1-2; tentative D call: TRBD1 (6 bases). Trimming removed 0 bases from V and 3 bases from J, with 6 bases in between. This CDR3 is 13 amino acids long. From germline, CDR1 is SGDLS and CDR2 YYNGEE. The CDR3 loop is CASSVGQDYGYTF. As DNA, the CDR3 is TGTGCCAGCAGCGTAGGACAGGACTATGGCTACACCTTC.

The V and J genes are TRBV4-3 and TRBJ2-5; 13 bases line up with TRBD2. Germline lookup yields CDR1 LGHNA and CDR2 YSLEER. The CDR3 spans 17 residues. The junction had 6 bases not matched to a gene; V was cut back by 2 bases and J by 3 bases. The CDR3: CASSQLIGTSGKETQYF. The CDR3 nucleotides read TGCGCCAGCAGCCAACTAATAGGGACTAGCGGGAAAGAGACCCAGTACTTC.

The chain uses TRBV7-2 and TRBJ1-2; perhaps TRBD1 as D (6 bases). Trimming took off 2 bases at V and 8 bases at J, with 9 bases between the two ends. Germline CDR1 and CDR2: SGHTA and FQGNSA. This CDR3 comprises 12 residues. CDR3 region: CASSLFRGGYTF. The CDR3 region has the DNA TGTGCCAGCAGCTTATTCAGGGGAGGCTACACCTTC.

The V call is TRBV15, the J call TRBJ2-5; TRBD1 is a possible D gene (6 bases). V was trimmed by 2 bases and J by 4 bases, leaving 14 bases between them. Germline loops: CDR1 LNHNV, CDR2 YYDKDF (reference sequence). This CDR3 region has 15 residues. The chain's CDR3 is CATSRNPTGGETQYF. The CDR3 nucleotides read TGTGCCACCAGCAGAAACCCGACAGGCGGAGAGACCCAGTACTTC.

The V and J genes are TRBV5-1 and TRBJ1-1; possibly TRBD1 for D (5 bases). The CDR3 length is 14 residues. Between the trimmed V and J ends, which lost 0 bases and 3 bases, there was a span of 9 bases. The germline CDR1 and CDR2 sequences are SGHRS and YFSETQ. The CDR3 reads CASSLDGADTEAFF. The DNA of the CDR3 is TGCGCCAGCAGCTTGGATGGGGCGGACACTGAAGCTTTCTTT.

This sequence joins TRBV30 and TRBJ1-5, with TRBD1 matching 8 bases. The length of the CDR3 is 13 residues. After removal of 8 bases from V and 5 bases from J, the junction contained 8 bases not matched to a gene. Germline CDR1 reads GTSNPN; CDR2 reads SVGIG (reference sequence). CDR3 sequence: CAVRQGRDQPQHF. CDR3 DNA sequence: TGTGCCGTTAGACAGGGGCGCGATCAGCCCCAGCATTTT.

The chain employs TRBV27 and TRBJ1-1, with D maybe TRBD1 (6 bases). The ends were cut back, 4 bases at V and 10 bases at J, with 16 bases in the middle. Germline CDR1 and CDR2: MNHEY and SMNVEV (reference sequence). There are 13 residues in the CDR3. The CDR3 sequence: CASSSDRKGAAFF. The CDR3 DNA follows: TGTGCCAGCAGTTCAGACAGGAAAGGAGCAGCTTTCTTT.

The CDR3 region has the DNA TGTGCCAGCAGTCGGACCCCGGAGGACTATGGCTACACCTTC. It specifies CASSRTPEDYGYTF. The chain uses TRBV11-2 and TRBJ1-2; no definite D call. The length of the CDR3 is 14 residues. With 6 bases removed from V and 3 bases from J, the gap between germline ends came to 14 bases. Germline V gene sequence: CDR1 SGHAT, CDR2 FQNNGV.

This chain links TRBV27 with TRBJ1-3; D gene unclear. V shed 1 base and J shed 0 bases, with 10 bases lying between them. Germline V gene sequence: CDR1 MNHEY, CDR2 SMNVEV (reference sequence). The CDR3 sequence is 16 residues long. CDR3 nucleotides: TGTGCCAGCAGTTTATACGCAGGCCTCTCTGGAAACACCATATATTTT. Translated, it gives CASSLYAGLSGNTIYF.

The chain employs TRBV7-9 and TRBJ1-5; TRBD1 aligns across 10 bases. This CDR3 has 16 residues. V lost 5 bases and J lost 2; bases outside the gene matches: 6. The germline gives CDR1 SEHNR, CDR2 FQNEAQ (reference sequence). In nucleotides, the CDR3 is TGTGCCAGCAGCACCTGGACAGGGGGTGGCAATCAGCCCCAGCATTTT. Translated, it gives CASSTWTGGGNQPQHF.

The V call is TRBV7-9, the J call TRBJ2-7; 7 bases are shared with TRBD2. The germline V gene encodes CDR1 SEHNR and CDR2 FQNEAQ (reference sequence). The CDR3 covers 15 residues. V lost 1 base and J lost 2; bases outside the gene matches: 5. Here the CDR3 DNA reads TGTGCCAGCAGCTTAGTGGCTAGCGGTACCTACGAGCAGTACTTC. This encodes CASSLVASGTYEQYF.